This T cell receptor beta chain was sequenced during a study of T cells in Graves' hyperthyroidism and ophthalmopathy. Whole-study findings and limits: The authors' 13 V-J model separated ophthalmopathy from stable hyperthyroidism. Appearing also in blood were most of the thyroid clonotypes expanded above 0.001.

Trimming took off 0 bases at V and 4 bases at J, with 13 bases between the two ends. Germline V gene data show CDR1 as SGDLS and CDR2 as YYNGEE. The CDR3 runs 15 residues. Exclusion followed for patients with uncontrolled infection, other autoimmune disease, pregnancy or lactation. Ten or more counts support this clonotype. Its antigen is unknown. What was amplified from RNA transcripts were TCR beta CDR3 regions. HTBI primers were used for first-round RT-PCR of the TCR CDR3. In TCRdb, the multiplex PCR reads were re-called with MiXCR into one record per CDR3 protein. The sample lists 490,000 or so distinct CDR3 sequences, around 43% occurring once.

The sequenced material came from peripheral blood or thyroid tissue (not recorded which). The TCR sequence derives from an adult woman with Graves' disease, either hyperthyroidism or ophthalmopathy (not recorded which). V is TRBV9 and J is TRBJ1-1; tentative D call: TRBD1 (5 bases). In DNA, the CDR3 is TGTGCCAGCAGCGTAGGGACACAGGAGCCCACTGAAGCTTTCTTT. Its protein product is CASSVGTQEPTEAFF. Using reference TRBV9 and TRBJ1-1 for the parts outside the CDR3, the full variable domain is DSGVTQTPKHLITATGQRVTLRCSPRSGDLSVYWYQQSLDQGLQFLIQYYNGEERAKGNILERFSAQQFPDLHSELNLSSLELGDSALYFCASSVGTQEPTEAFFGQGTRLTVV.